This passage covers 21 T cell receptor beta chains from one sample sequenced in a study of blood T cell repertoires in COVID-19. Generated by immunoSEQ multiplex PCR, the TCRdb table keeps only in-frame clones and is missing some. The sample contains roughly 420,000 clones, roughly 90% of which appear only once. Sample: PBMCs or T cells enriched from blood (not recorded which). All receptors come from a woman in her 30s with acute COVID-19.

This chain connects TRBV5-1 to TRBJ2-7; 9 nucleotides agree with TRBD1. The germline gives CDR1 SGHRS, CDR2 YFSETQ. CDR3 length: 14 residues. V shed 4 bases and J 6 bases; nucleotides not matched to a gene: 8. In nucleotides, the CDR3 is TGCGCCAGCAGCGTGGGACAGGGTCCCTCCGAGCAGTACTTC. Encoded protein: CASSVGQGPSEQYF. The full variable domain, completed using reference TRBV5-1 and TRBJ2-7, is KAGVTQTPRYLIKTRGQQVTLSCSPISGHRSVSWYQQTPGQGLQFLFEYFSETQRNKGNFPGRFSGRQFSNSRSEMNVSTLELGDSALYLCASSVGQGPSEQYFGPGTRLTVT.

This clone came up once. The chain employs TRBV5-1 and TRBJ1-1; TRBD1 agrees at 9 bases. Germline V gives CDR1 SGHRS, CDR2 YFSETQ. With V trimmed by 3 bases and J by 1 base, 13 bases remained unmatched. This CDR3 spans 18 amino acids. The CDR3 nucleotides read TGCGCCAGCAGCTCCTTAACAATCGGGACAGGGACGAACACTGAAGCTTTCTTT. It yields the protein CASSSLTIGTGTNTEAFF.

CDR3 nucleotide sequence: TGTGCCTGCTCGCTTCCGACAGGAATGGTGAATTCACCCCTCCACTTT. Protein sequence: CACSLPTGMVNSPLHF. The genes are TRBV30 and TRBJ1-6; tentatively, D is TRBD1 (6 bases). V was cut by 6 bases and J by 7 bases, with 22 bases left in between. Germline V lookup: CDR1 GTSNPN, CDR2 SVGIG (reference sequence). CDR3 size: 16 residues.

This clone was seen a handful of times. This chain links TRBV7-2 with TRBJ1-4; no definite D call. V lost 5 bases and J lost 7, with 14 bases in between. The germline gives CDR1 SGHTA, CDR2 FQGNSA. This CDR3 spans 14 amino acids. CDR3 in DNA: TGTGCCAGCAGCGGGAGAGGCCGGGGTGAAAAACTGTTTTTT. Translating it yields CASSGRGRGEKLFF.

The CDR3 sequence: CASSDRDSPFGTDTQYF. CDR3 in DNA: TGTGCCAGCAGTGACCGGGACAGCCCCTTCGGCACAGATACGCAGTATTTT. The V call is TRBV25-1, the J call TRBJ2-3; the match to TRBD1 covers 7 bases. This CDR3 contains 17 residues. The J segment lost 1 base and the V segment lost 3 bases, leaving 10 bases of the junction unmatched. Germline CDR1 and CDR2: MGHDK and SYGVNS.

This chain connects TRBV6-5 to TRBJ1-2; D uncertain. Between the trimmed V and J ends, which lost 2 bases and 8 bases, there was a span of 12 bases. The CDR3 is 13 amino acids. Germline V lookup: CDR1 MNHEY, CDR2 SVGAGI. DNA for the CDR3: TGTGCCAGCAGTTACGATAGTGCGCGGGGCTACACCTTC. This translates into CASSYDSARGYTF.

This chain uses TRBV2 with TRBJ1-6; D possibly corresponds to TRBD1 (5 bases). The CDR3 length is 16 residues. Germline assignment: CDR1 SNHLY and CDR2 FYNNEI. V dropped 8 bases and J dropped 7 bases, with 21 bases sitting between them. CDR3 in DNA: TGTGCCAGCTTGGGTATGAGGTCAGGGTTAAATTCACCCCTCCACTTT. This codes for CASLGMRSGLNSPLHF.

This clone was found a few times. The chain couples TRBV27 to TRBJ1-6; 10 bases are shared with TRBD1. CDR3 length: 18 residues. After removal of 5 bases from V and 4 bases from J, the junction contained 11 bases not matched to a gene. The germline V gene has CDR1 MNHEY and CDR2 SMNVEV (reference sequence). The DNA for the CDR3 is TGTGCCAGCAGTCCCTACCCCGACAGGGGGCTGTATAATTCACCCCTCCACTTT. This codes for CASSPYPDRGLYNSPLHF.

CDR3 sequence reads: CATSRGGGGNEQFF. CDR3 in DNA: TGTGCCACCTCCCGGGGGGGCGGGGGCAATGAGCAGTTCTTC. V is TRBV24-1 and J is TRBJ2-1; TRBD2 agrees at 8 bases. This CDR3 is built from 14 residues. V was clipped by 9 bases and J by 6 bases; unmatched bases: 9. CDR1 is KGHDR, CDR2 SFDVKD, per germline.

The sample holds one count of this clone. CDR3 in DNA: TGTGCCAGCAGTGACTCTCGGACTAGCGGGGGCACAGATACGCAGTATTTT. Protein product: CASSDSRTSGGTDTQYF. The V and J genes are TRBV6-4 and TRBJ2-3; 12 bases map to TRBD2. Per germline, CDR1 MRHNA and CDR2 SNTAGT. The CDR3 is made up of 17 amino acids. The J segment lost 1 base and the V segment lost 0 bases, leaving 2 bases of the junction unmatched.

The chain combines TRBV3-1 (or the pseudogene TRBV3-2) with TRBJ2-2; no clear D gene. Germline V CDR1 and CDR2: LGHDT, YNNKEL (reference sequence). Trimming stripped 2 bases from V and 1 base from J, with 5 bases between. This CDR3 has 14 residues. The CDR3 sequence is CASSQLQNTGELFF. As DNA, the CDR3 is TGTGCCAGCAGCCAATTACAGAACACCGGGGAGCTGTTTTTT.

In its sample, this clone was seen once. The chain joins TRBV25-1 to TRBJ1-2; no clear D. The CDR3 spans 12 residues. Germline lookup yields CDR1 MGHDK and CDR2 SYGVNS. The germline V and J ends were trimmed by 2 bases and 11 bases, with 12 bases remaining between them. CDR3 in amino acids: CASSELTSSYTF. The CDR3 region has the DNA TGTGCCAGCAGTGAACTAACCTCCTCATACACCTTC.

Here the CDR3 DNA reads TGCGCCAGCAGTGAGACCTACCGGGACAGGAGGAGTTCACCCCTCCACTTT. Amino acid sequence: CASSETYRDRRSSPLHF. The chain employs TRBV5-1 and TRBJ1-6; 8 bases match TRBD1. From germline, CDR1 is SGHRS and CDR2 YFSETQ. The V and J ends lost 5 bases and 9 bases, in that order; junction bases with no gene match: 16. The CDR3 consists of 17 residues.

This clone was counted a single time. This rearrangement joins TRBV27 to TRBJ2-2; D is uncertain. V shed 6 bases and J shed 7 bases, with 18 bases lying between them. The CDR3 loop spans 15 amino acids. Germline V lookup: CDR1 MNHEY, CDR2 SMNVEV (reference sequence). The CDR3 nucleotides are TGTGCCAGCAGCCTCCGTGCGGCATCGGACGGGGAGCTGTTTTTT. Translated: CASSLRAASDGELFF.

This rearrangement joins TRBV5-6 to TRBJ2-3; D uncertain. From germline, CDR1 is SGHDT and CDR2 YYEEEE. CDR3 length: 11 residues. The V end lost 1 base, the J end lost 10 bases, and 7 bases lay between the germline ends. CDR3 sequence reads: CASSLRFSQYF. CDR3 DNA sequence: TGTGCCAGCAGCTTGCGGTTCTCGCAGTATTTT.

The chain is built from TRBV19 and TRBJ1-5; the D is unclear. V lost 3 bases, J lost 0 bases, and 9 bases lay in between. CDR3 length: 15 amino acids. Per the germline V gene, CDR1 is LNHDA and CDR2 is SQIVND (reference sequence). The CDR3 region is CASSIKGGSNQPQHF. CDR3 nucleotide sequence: TGTGCCAGTAGTATCAAGGGAGGTAGCAATCAGCCCCAGCATTTT.

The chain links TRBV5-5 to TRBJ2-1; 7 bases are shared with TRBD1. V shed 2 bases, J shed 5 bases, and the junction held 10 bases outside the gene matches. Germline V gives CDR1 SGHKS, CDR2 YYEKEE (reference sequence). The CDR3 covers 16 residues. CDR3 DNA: TGTGCCAGCAGCTTAACTACAGGGGTGGGGAACAATGAGCAGTTCTTC. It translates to CASSLTTGVGNNEQFF.

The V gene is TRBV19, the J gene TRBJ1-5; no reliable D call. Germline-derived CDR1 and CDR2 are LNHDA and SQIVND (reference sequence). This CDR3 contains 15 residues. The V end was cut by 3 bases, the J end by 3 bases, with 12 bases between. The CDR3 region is CASSMAGGYNQPQHF. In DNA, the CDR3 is TGTGCCAGTAGTATGGCCGGAGGTTACAATCAGCCCCAGCATTTT.

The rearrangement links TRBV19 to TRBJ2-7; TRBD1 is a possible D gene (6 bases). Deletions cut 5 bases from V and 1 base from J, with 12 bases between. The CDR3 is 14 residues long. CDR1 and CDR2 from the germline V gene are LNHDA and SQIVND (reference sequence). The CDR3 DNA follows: TGTGCCAGTAGTCACCAGGGGCCTTCCTACGAGCAGTACTTC. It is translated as CASSHQGPSYEQYF.

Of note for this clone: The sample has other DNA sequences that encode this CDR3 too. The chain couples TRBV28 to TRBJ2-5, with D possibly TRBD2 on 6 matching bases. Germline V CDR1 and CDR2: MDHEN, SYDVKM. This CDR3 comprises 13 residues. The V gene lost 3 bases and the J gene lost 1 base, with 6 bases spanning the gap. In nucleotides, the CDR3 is TGTGCCAGCAGTTTGGGGGGCCAAGAGACCCAGTACTTC. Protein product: CASSLGGQETQYF. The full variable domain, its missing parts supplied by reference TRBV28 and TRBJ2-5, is DVKVTQSSRYLVKRTGEKVFLECVQDMDHENMFWYRQDPGLGLRLIYFSYDVKMKEKGDIPEGYSVSREKKERFSLILESASTNQTSMYLCASSLGGQETQYFGPGTRLLVL.

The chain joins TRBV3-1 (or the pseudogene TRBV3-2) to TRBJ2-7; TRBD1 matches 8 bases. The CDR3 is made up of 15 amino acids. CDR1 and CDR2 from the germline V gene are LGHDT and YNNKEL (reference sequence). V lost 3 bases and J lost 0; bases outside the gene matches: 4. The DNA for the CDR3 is TGTGCCAGCAGCCACAGGGGGCGTGTCTCCTACGAGCAGTACTTC. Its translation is CASSHRGRVSYEQYF.